Shown below are 21 T cell receptor beta chains from a single sample sequenced in a study of post-analysis software for immune sequencing data. Tagging with unique molecular identifiers was a feature of the TCR beta cDNA libraries. One entry per CDR3 protein results from TCRdb running MiXCR on the PCR reads. The table records hundreds of thousands of distinct CDR3 sequences, 25% to 30% of them present only once. Overall study results and limits: The five TRBV segments detected at higher frequency in patients than in controls included TRBV5-6, TRBV5-1 and TRBV20-1.

These TCRs are of unknown antigen specificity. Source material: blood. The source of these receptors is a girl aged 5-17 years with multiple sclerosis.

The chain joins TRBV7-2 to TRBJ2-2, with TRBD2 as a possible D gene (6 bases). There are 14 residues in the CDR3. V gave up 5 bases and J gave up 4 bases, with 11 bases separating them. Germline CDR1 is SGHTA and CDR2 is FQGNSA. This chain's CDR3 is CASSLRDFTGELFF. CDR3 coding DNA: TGTGCCAGCAGCCTTCGGGACTTCACCGGGGAGCTGTTTTTT.

V is TRBV27 and J is TRBJ1-2; 7 bases agree with TRBD1. V was pared by 5 bases and J by 8 bases, with 8 bases of the junction left unmatched. The germline V gene has CDR1 MNHEY and CDR2 SMNVEV (reference sequence). The CDR3 is 13 amino acids. CDR3 sequence: CASSRARQGGYTF. CDR3 DNA sequence: TGTGCCAGCAGTCGCGCCCGACAGGGCGGCTACACCTTC.

This clonotype was counted only a few times. The J gene is TRBJ2-3, the V gene TRBV5-1; the D gene is possibly TRBD2 (5 bases). CDR1 and CDR2 from the germline V gene are SGHRS and YFSETQ. The V end was cut by 4 bases, the J end by 8 bases, with 17 bases between. The CDR3 is 14 amino acids. In nucleotides, the CDR3 is TGCGCCAGCAGCATCGAACTAGATCTCGGTACGCAGTATTTT. Its translation is CASSIELDLGTQYF. Based on the CDR3 plus reference TRBV5-1 and TRBJ2-3, the full variable domain is KAGVTQTPRYLIKTRGQQVTLSCSPISGHRSVSWYQQTPGQGLQFLFEYFSETQRNKGNFPGRFSGRQFSNSRSEMNVSTLELGDSALYLCASSIELDLGTQYFGPGTRLTVL.

This clonotype was seen a few times. The CDR3 sequence is CASSFKGSLNTEAFF. The CDR3 nucleotides are TGTGCCAGCAGCTTTAAGGGATCCCTGAACACTGAAGCTTTCTTT. The gene calls are TRBV7-9 and TRBJ1-1; D is ambiguous. The V gene lost 3 bases and the J gene lost 0 bases, with 11 bases spanning the gap. This CDR3 spans 15 amino acids. Germline V lookup: CDR1 SEHNR, CDR2 FQNEAQ (reference sequence).

The sample holds many counts of this clonotype. The chain joins TRBV10-3 to TRBJ2-7; TRBD2 might be the D (6 bases). The germline V gene encodes CDR1 ENHRY and CDR2 SYGVKD. V was cut by 2 bases and J by 6 bases, with 11 bases left in between. The length of the CDR3 is 13 residues. CDR3 coding DNA: TGTGCCATCAGTGAGCGGGAGACTGGCGAGCAGTACTTC. Protein sequence: CAISERETGEQYF.

This sequence joins TRBV6-1 and TRBJ2-1; possibly TRBD1 for D (6 bases). This CDR3 region has 16 residues. With 5 bases removed from V and 5 bases from J, the gap between germline ends came to 19 bases. Per the germline V gene, CDR1 is MNHNS and CDR2 is SASEGT. In DNA, the CDR3 is TGTGCCAGCAGTCCCCGCTTGACAGGAAGGGACAATGAGCAGTTCTTC. It codes for CASSPRLTGRDNEQFF.

V and J are TRBV20-1 and TRBJ1-6; D unclear. Germline assignment: CDR1 DFQATT and CDR2 SNEGSKA (reference sequence). The CDR3 consists of 13 residues. V dropped 5 bases and J dropped 10 bases, with 15 bases sitting between them. The CDR3 DNA is TGCAGTGCTTTCCCCTTTGGGAACTCACCCCTCCACTTT. Residues: CSAFPFGNSPLHF.

The chain is built from TRBV5-6 and TRBJ1-2; 10 nucleotides agree with TRBD1. The CDR3 covers 15 residues. Trimming at V came to 3 bases and at J to 1 base, leaving 3 bases not matched to a gene. Germline CDR1 reads SGHDT; CDR2 reads YYEEEE. CDR3 nucleotides: TGTGCCAGCAGCTCGGGACAGGGGTTTAACTATGGCTACACCTTC. Protein product: CASSSGQGFNYGYTF. Together with reference TRBV5-6 and TRBJ1-2, the CDR3 gives the full variable domain: DAGVTQSPTHLIKTRGQQVTLRCSPKSGHDTVSWYQQALGQGPQFIFQYYEEEERQRGNFPDRFSGHQFPNYSSELNVNALLLGDSALYLCASSSGQGFNYGYTFGSGTRLTVV.

This clonotype was observed a few times. The chain has TRBV2 and TRBJ1-6; maybe TRBD1 (6 bases). The length of the CDR3 is 17 residues. V was clipped by 2 bases and J by 6 bases, with 17 bases between them. The germline V gene has CDR1 SNHLY and CDR2 FYNNEI. The CDR3 spells CASSELQPRQANSPLHF. The CDR3 DNA reads as TGTGCCAGCAGTGAACTTCAACCTAGACAGGCTAATTCACCCCTCCACTTT.

The gene calls are TRBV27 and TRBJ1-2, with a tentative D call TRBD1 (5 bases). The ends were cut back, 6 bases at V and 5 bases at J, with 16 bases in the middle. CDR3 size: 14 residues. The germline CDR1 and CDR2 sequences are MNHEY and SMNVEV (reference sequence). The CDR3 DNA sequence: TGTGCCAGCAGGGCAGCCGGGGACGGGTATGGCTACACCTTC. Amino acids: CASRAAGDGYGYTF.

V gene TRBV29-1 combines with J gene TRBJ1-1; D not certain. This CDR3 has 15 amino acids. V lost 8 bases and J 0 bases, leaving 19 bases between the germline ends. The V gene's germline CDR1 is SQVTM and CDR2 ANQGSEA. CDR3 region: CSYSRGLRMNTEAFF. In nucleotides, the CDR3 is TGCAGCTACTCAAGAGGACTTCGCATGAACACTGAAGCTTTCTTT.

The rearrangement joins TRBV6-5 to TRBJ1-5, with TRBD1 matching over 9 bases. Germline loops: CDR1 MNHEY, CDR2 SVGAGI. CDR3 length equals 14 residues. J was trimmed by 5 bases and V by 2 bases; bases with no gene match: 1. CDR3: CASSYTGGDQPQHF. The CDR3 DNA follows: TGTGCCAGCAGTTACACAGGGGGCGATCAGCCCCAGCATTTT.

The CDR3 sequence is CASSRPGTAAGYTF. The CDR3 bases are TGTGCCAGCAGCCGTCCCGGGACAGCAGCTGGCTACACCTTC. The chain joins TRBV13 to TRBJ1-2; 7 positions agree with TRBD1. The CDR3 is 14 amino acids. With 5 bases clipped from V and 7 bases from J, the junction kept 10 bases outside the gene matches. Germline CDR1 is PRHDT and CDR2 is FYEKMQ (reference sequence).

The chain is built from TRBV9 and TRBJ2-5; D is possibly TRBD2 (6 bases). The CDR3 consists of 15 residues. V was trimmed by 2 bases and J by 5 bases, leaving 16 bases between them. Germline loops: CDR1 SGDLS, CDR2 YYNGEE. The CDR3 DNA reads TGTGCCAGCAGCGTGGGGACTGCTGAGGGGGAGACCCAGTACTTC. Protein product: CASSVGTAEGETQYF. Drawing the rest from reference TRBV9 and TRBJ2-5, the complete variable domain is DSGVTQTPKHLITATGQRVTLRCSPRSGDLSVYWYQQSLDQGLQFLIQYYNGEERAKGNILERFSAQQFPDLHSELNLSSLELGDSALYFCASSVGTAEGETQYFGPGTRLLVL.

This clonotype was seen only a few times. The rearrangement joins TRBV6-2 or TRBV6-3 to TRBJ1-2, with D possibly TRBD1 on 6 matching bases. This CDR3 is 18 amino acids long. Germline V lookup: CDR1 MNHEY, CDR2 SVGEGT. Trimming took off 2 bases at V and 2 bases at J, with 21 bases between the two ends. The CDR3 reads CASSYLTGRGRTNYGYTF. Here the CDR3 DNA reads TGTGCCAGCAGTTACCTGACGGGCAGGGGCCGAACCAACTATGGCTACACCTTC.

This clonotype was seen a handful of times. The J gene is TRBJ1-2, the V gene TRBV6-5, with a weak D call TRBD1 (6 bases). The germline gives CDR1 MNHEY, CDR2 SVGAGI. The V end was cut by 7 bases, the J end by 5 bases, with 14 bases between. CDR3 length: 13 residues. The CDR3 sequence: CASTPQGRYGYTF. The CDR3 DNA sequence: TGTGCCAGCACCCCGCAGGGGAGGTATGGCTACACCTTC.

The CDR3, as DNA: TGCGCCAGCAGTCAACCAGGGGGAATACAAGAGACCCAGTACTTC. Amino acids: CASSQPGGIQETQYF. The gene calls are TRBV10-2 and TRBJ2-5; 7 bases align to TRBD1. The junction had 8 bases not matched to a gene; V was cut back by 5 bases and J by 2 bases. The CDR3 sequence is 15 residues long. Per the germline V gene, CDR1 is WSHSY and CDR2 is SAAADI.

The chain combines TRBV5-1 with TRBJ2-5, with D tentatively TRBD1 (6 bases). This CDR3 is 16 amino acids long. From germline, CDR1 is SGHRS and CDR2 YFSETQ. Trimming shortened V by 0 bases and J by 1 base, and 13 bases separated the two germline ends. CDR3 in DNA: TGCGCCAGCAGCTTGGGAGTCGGACAGTTCCAAGAGACCCAGTACTTC. As protein: CASSLGVGQFQETQYF.

This chain links TRBV3-1 with TRBJ1-3; D unclear. The CDR3 extends over 20 amino acids. Trimming took 0 bases from V and 0 from J, leaving 21 bases between them. CDR1 and CDR2 from the germline V gene are LGHDT and YNNKEL (reference sequence). The CDR3, as DNA: TGTGCCAGCAGCCAAGATAAAGCGGTGGAGGCCCCTTCCTCTGGAAACACCATATATTTT. This encodes CASSQDKAVEAPSSGNTIYF.

This clonotype was counted ten times or more. The J gene is TRBJ2-5, the V gene TRBV10-3; 11 nucleotides align to TRBD2. V lost 2 bases to trimming and J lost 5 bases; unmatched junction nucleotides: 4. The CDR3 runs to 15 residues. The germline V gene has CDR1 ENHRY and CDR2 SYGVKD. The CDR3 region is CAISEPLAGGETQYF. In DNA, the CDR3 is TGTGCCATCAGTGAGCCTTTAGCGGGAGGGGAGACCCAGTACTTC.

The chain carries TRBV6-2 or TRBV6-3 and TRBJ1-2; no definite D call. V lost 6 bases to trimming and J lost 8 bases, with 13 bases between them. This CDR3 is 12 amino acids long. Germline V gene data show CDR1 as MNHEY and CDR2 as SVGEGT. DNA for the CDR3: TGTGCCAGCAGCCAACGAGGAAGCGGCTACACCTTC. Its translation: CASSQRGSGYTF.